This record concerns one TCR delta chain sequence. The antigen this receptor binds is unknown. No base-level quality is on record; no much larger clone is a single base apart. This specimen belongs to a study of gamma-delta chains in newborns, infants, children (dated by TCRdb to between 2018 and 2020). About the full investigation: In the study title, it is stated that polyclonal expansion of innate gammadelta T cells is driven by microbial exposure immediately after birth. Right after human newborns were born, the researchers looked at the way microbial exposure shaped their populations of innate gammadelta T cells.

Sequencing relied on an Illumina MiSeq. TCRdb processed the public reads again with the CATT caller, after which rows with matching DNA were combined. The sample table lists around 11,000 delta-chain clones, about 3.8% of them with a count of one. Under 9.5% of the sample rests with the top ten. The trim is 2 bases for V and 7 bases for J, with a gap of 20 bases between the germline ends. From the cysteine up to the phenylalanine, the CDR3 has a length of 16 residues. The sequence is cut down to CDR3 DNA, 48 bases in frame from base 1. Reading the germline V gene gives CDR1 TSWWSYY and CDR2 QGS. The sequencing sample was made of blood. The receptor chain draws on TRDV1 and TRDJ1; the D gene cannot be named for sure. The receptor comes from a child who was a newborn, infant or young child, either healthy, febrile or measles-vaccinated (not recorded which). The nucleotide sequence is TGTGCTCTTGGGGAAGAATATTGGGACCCATGCGGTAAACTCATCTTT. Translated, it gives CALGEEYWDPCGKLIF.